Presented here are 19 T cell receptor beta chains from one specimen sequenced in a study of PD-1 blockade in classical Hodgkin lymphoma. The method was immunoSEQ multiplex PCR; TCRdb's version includes in-frame clones alone and lacks a portion of them. Seen here are about 61,000 clones, 87% observed once, and the top ten hold over 7.5%. Documented time point: cycle 4 day 1 (C4D1), after around six weeks of nivolumab. All the patients suffered relapse after autologous stem cell transplantation, and brentuximab vedotin exposure differed. The source was peripheral blood mononuclear cells (PBMCs), collected before the fourth cycle of nivolumab. Receptors were obtained from a human donor with classical Hodgkin lymphoma.

The genes are TRBV10-3 and TRBJ2-7; possibly TRBD1 or TRBD2 for D (5 bases each). Trimming took 6 bases from V and 0 from J, leaving 12 bases between them. Germline CDR1 reads ENHRY; CDR2 reads SYGVKD. The CDR3 consists of 14 residues. The CDR3, as DNA: TGTGCCATCAGCGGGACCTTTAGCTCCTACGAGCAGTACTTC. As protein: CAISGTFSSYEQYF.

In nucleotides, the CDR3 is TGTGCCAGCAGTGACAGACAGGGGACACATGGCTACACCTTC. This codes for CASSDRQGTHGYTF. The rearrangement joins TRBV2 to TRBJ1-2; 8 positions agree with TRBD1. The CDR3 extends over 14 amino acids. Germline V gene data show CDR1 as SNHLY and CDR2 as FYNNEI. V was pared by 3 bases and J by 6 bases, with 6 bases of the junction left unmatched.

The CDR3 DNA follows: TGTGCCAGCAGCTTTGACAGGGAAGAGACCCAGTACTTC. It encodes CASSFDREETQYF. V usage is TRBV7-2 and J usage is TRBJ2-5; 7 bases are a match to TRBD1. The germline V gene has CDR1 SGHTA and CDR2 FQGNSA. V was clipped by 3 bases and J by 3 bases; unmatched bases: 1. CDR3 length: 13 residues.

The V call is TRBV20-1, the J call TRBJ1-4; no definite D call. Deletions cut 5 bases from V and 8 bases from J, with 6 bases between. Germline CDR1 is DFQATT and CDR2 is SNEGSKA (reference sequence). CDR3 length equals 10 residues. CDR3 in DNA: TGCAGTGCTCTGACAGAAAAACTGTTTTTT. Amino acid sequence: CSALTEKLFF.

V gene TRBV2 combines with J gene TRBJ1-3; 7 bases map to TRBD1. Germline CDR1 is SNHLY and CDR2 is FYNNEI. The CDR3 is made up of 14 amino acids. With 7 bases clipped from V and 3 bases from J, the junction kept 6 bases outside the gene matches. The CDR3 is CASKRGQSGNTIYF. In DNA form, the CDR3 reads TGTGCCAGCAAGAGGGGACAGAGTGGAAACACCATATATTTT. Looking up the rest from reference TRBV2 and TRBJ1-3 gives the full variable domain: EPEVTQTPSHQVTQMGQEVILRCVPISNHLYFYWYRQILGQKVEFLVSFYNNEISEKSEIFDDQFSVERPDGSNFTLKIRSTKLEDSAMYFCASKRGQSGNTIYFGEGSWLTVV.

The chain combines TRBV6-6 with TRBJ1-5; possibly TRBD1 for D (5 bases). The CDR3 loop spans 14 amino acids. Germline V gene sequence: CDR1 MNHNY, CDR2 SVGAGI (reference sequence). The V end was cut by 4 bases, the J end by 7 bases, with 14 bases between. CDR3 residues: CASSSEGREQPQHF. The CDR3 DNA follows: TGTGCCAGCAGTTCGGAGGGGCGAGAACAGCCCCAGCATTTT.

Concerning this clone: At the DNA level, this CDR3 is encoded by other sequences in the same sample as well. J is TRBJ2-7 and V is TRBV28; TRBD1 is a possible D gene (6 bases). The germline V gene has CDR1 MDHEN and CDR2 SYDVKM. This CDR3 region has 13 residues. With 4 bases removed from V and 3 bases from J, the gap between germline ends came to 10 bases. The CDR3 loop reads CASSSQGIYEQYF. CDR3 DNA sequence: TGTGCCAGCAGTTCTCAGGGGATCTACGAGCAGTACTTC.

This chain uses TRBV6-5 with TRBJ1-2; 7 bases agree with TRBD1. The CDR3 length is 15 residues. Germline values: CDR1 MNHEY, CDR2 SVGAGI. With 4 bases clipped from V and 8 bases from J, the junction kept 13 bases outside the gene matches. The CDR3, as DNA: TGTGCCAGCAGTTTCACAGGGGCTGAACTGGGGGGCTACACCTTC. It specifies CASSFTGAELGGYTF.

The CDR3 nucleotides read TGCGCCAGCAGTCCTGCGACAGGGAACACTGAAGCTTTCTTT. It specifies CASSPATGNTEAFF. The rearrangement uses TRBV5-1 and TRBJ1-1; D possibly corresponds to TRBD1 (6 bases). Germline values: CDR1 SGHRS, CDR2 YFSETQ. The CDR3 totals 14 residues. V was shortened by 5 bases and J by 1 base, with 12 bases between the two germline ends.

The J gene is TRBJ2-3, the V gene TRBV7-9; D is uncertain. The CDR3 contains 13 residues. Trimming shortened V by 5 bases and J by 0 bases, and 6 bases separated the two germline ends. CDR1 is SEHNR and CDR2 is FQNEAQ in the germline V gene (reference sequence). The CDR3 DNA reads TGTGCCAGCAGCGAGGACAGCACAGATACGCAGTATTTT. It encodes CASSEDSTDTQYF.

The chain has TRBV5-1 and TRBJ1-4; D perhaps matches TRBD1 (6 bases). V was trimmed by 4 bases and J by 5 bases, leaving 18 bases between them. CDR1 is SGHRS, CDR2 YFSETQ, per germline. CDR3 size: 16 residues. The CDR3: CASSANPGTSNEKLFF. Here the CDR3 DNA reads TGCGCCAGCAGCGCCAACCCCGGGACATCGAATGAAAAACTGTTTTTT.

Note on this clone: Other DNA sequences from this sample encode an identical CDR3 as well. The V gene is TRBV5-1, the J gene TRBJ2-7; no definite D call. The CDR3 length is 12 residues. Germline V lookup: CDR1 SGHRS, CDR2 YFSETQ. V was trimmed by 5 bases and J by 0 bases, leaving 6 bases between them. The CDR3 region has the DNA TGCGCCAGCAGTGAGAGCTCCTACGAGCAGTACTTC. It yields the protein CASSESSYEQYF. Full variable domain (rest looked up from reference TRBV5-1 and TRBJ2-7): KAGVTQTPRYLIKTRGQQVTLSCSPISGHRSVSWYQQTPGQGLQFLFEYFSETQRNKGNFPGRFSGRQFSNSRSEMNVSTLELGDSALYLCASSESSYEQYFGPGTRLTVT.

The chain joins TRBV19 to TRBJ1-4; 7 bases fit TRBD1. The germline V gene has CDR1 LNHDA and CDR2 SQIVND (reference sequence). The CDR3 has 16 amino acids. The J segment lost 3 bases and the V segment lost 5 bases, leaving 9 bases of the junction unmatched. In DNA form, the CDR3 reads TGTGCCAGTAGTTTCCGGGACAGCGGACCTAATGAAAAACTGTTTTTT. It yields the protein CASSFRDSGPNEKLFF.

The rearrangement joins TRBV7-9 to TRBJ2-1; 8 bases map to TRBD2. In germline, CDR1 is SEHNR, CDR2 FQNEAQ (reference sequence). After removal of 7 bases from V and 4 bases from J, the junction contained 9 bases not matched to a gene. The CDR3 is made up of 15 amino acids. The CDR3 DNA reads TGTGCCAGCATCCCTCCGGGGGGGCCGTACAATGAGCAGTTCTTC. This sequence encodes CASIPPGGPYNEQFF.

The rearrangement uses TRBV4-1 and TRBJ1-1; D is unclear. The CDR3 sequence is 13 residues long. Germline V CDR1 and CDR2: MGHRA, YSYEKL. V was shortened by 0 bases and J by 4 bases, with 6 bases between the two germline ends. The CDR3 region has the DNA TGCGCCAGCAGCCAAGATAGAGGCACTGAAGCTTTCTTT. This gives the protein CASSQDRGTEAFF.

This rearrangement joins TRBV28 to TRBJ1-2; tentatively, D is TRBD1 (6 bases). Germline lookup yields CDR1 MDHEN and CDR2 SYDVKM. V lost 6 bases and J lost 4, with 12 bases in between. The CDR3 loop spans 13 amino acids. CDR3 coding DNA: TGTGCCAGCAGAACAGGGCCGAGCTATGGCTACACCTTC. Its translation: CASRTGPSYGYTF.

The rearrangement joins TRBV10-1 to TRBJ2-2, with 9 positions matching TRBD2. Losses at the gene ends were 1 base for V and 2 bases for J; bases not matched to a gene: 5. Germline CDR1 is WNHNN and CDR2 is SYGVQD (reference sequence). The CDR3 extends over 17 amino acids. The CDR3, as DNA: TGCGCCAGCAGTGAGTGGGCTAGCGGGGTAAACACCGGGGAGCTGTTTTTT. Amino acid sequence: CASSEWASGVNTGELFF.

In its sample, this clone was seen once. The J gene is TRBJ1-1, the V gene TRBV19; D is undetermined. This CDR3 has 14 residues. Germline CDR1 reads LNHDA; CDR2 reads SQIVND (reference sequence). Trimming took off 7 bases at V and 5 bases at J, with 17 bases between the two ends. CDR3 sequence: CASTPLRGWTEAFF. The CDR3 coding sequence is TGTGCCAGTACGCCCCTTCGGGGATGGACTGAAGCTTTCTTT.

The chain links TRBV29-1 to TRBJ2-7, with 7 bases lining up with TRBD1. The CDR3 spans 13 residues. Germline trimming cut 7 bases from V and 2 bases from J; bases unmatched to any gene: 8. CDR1 is SQVTM and CDR2 is ANQGSEA in the germline V gene. The CDR3 nucleotides are TGCAGCGCCGGAGACAGGGAAACCTACGAGCAGTACTTC. Protein: CSAGDRETYEQYF.